This T cell receptor beta chain derives from a study of T cells in Graves' hyperthyroidism and ophthalmopathy. Points from the study as a whole: Clonotypes that were expanded in thyroid above 0.001 mostly appeared in blood too. Using 13 V-J features, a model discriminated ophthalmopathy from stable hyperthyroidism.

This clonotype was recorded many times. Its antigen is currently unknown. Germline CDR1 reads DFQATT; CDR2 reads SNEGSKA (reference sequence). The CDR3 runs 12 residues. Trimming pared 3 bases from V and 5 bases from J, leaving 10 bases between. RNA transcripts provided the source from which TCR beta CDR3 regions were amplified. TCR CDR3 underwent first-round RT-PCR with the HTBI primer set. TCRdb processed the multiplex PCR reads anew with MiXCR; each CDR3 protein has one entry. The table records 480,000 or so distinct CDR3 sequences, 40% to 55% of them present only once. Lactation, pregnancy, other autoimmune disease or uncontrolled infection excluded patients. Diagnosis relied on clinical symptoms, serum thyroxine and TRAb, thyroid ultrasound and orbital computed tomography.

The sample comprised peripheral blood or thyroid tissue (not recorded which). This receptor was taken from an adult woman with Graves' disease, either hyperthyroidism or ophthalmopathy (not recorded which). The chain couples TRBV20-1 to TRBJ2-5; the D gene is possibly TRBD2 (6 bases). The CDR3 nucleotides are TGCAGTGCTAGTCTTGGGGGGGAGACCCAGTACTTC. Translating it yields CSASLGGETQYF.